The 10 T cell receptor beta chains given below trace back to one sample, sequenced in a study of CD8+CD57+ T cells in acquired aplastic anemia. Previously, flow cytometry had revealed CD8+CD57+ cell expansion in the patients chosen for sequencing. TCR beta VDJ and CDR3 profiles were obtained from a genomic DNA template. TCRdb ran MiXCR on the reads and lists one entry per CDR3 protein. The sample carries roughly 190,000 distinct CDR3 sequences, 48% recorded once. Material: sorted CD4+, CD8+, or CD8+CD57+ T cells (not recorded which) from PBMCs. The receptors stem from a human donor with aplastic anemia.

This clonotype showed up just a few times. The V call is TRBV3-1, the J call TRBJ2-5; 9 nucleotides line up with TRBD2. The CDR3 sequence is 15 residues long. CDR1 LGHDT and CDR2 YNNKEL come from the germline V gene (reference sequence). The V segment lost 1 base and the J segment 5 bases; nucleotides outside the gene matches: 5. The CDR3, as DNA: TGTGCCAGCAGCCAAGGTCTAGCGGGACTGGAGACCCAGTACTTC. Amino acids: CASSQGLAGLETQYF.

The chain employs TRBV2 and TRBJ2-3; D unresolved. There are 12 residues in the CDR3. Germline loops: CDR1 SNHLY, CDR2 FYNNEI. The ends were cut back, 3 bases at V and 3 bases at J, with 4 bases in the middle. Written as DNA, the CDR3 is TGTGCCAGCAGTGACTTAACAGATACGCAGTATTTT. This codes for CASSDLTDTQYF.

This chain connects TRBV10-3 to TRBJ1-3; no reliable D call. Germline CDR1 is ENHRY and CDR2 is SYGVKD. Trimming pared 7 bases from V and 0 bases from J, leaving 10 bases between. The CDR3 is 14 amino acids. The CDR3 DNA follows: TGTGCCATCAAAGGCGCTACCTCTGGAAACACCATATATTTT. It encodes CAIKGATSGNTIYF.

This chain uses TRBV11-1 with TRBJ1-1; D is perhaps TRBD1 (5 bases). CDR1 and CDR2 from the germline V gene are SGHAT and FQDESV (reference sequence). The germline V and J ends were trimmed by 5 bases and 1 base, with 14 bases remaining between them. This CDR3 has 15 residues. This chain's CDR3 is CASSPRLTGNTEAFF. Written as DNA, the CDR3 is TGTGCCAGCAGCCCAAGACTAACAGGGAACACTGAAGCTTTCTTT.

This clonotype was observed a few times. The CDR3 here is CASSLDSTNEKLFF. The CDR3 DNA reads as TGTGCCAGCTCACTGGACTCAACTAATGAAAAACTGTTTTTT. V gene TRBV10-3 combines with J gene TRBJ1-4; D not resolved. CDR3 length: 14 amino acids. V lost 10 bases, J lost 0 bases, and 12 bases lay in between. Germline assignment: CDR1 ENHRY and CDR2 SYGVKD.

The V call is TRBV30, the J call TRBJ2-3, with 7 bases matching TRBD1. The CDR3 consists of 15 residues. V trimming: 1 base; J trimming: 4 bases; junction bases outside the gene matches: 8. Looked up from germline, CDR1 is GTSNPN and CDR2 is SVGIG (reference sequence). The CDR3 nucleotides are TGTGCCTGGAGTGATACAGGGGCCCTGCCAGATACGCAGTATTTT. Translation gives CAWSDTGALPDTQYF.

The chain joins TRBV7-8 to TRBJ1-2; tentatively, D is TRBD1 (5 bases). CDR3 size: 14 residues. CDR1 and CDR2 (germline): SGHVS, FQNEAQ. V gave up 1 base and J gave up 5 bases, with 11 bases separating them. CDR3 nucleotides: TGTGCCAGCAGCTTAGAGCCAGGGTTATATGGCTACACCTTC. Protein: CASSLEPGLYGYTF.

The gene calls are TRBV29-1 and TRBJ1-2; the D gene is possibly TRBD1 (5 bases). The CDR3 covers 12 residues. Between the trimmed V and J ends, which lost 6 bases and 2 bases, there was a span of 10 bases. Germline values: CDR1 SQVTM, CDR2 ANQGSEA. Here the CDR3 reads CSVLRDNYGYTF. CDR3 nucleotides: TGCAGCGTACTCCGGGACAACTATGGCTACACCTTC. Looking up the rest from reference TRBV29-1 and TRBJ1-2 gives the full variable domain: SAVISQKPSRDICQRGTSLTIQCQVDSQVTMMFWYRQQPGQSLTLIATANQGSEATYESGFVIDKFPISRPNLTFSTLTVSNMSPEDSSIYLCSVLRDNYGYTFGSGTRLTVV.

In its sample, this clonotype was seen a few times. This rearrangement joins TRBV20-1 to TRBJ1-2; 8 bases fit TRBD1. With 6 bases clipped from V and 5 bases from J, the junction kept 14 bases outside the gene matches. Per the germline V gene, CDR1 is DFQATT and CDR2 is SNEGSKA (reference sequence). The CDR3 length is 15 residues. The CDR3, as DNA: TGCAGTGCCAGCCCCGGGCAGGGGGCAAGTTATGGCTACACCTTC. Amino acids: CSASPGQGASYGYTF.

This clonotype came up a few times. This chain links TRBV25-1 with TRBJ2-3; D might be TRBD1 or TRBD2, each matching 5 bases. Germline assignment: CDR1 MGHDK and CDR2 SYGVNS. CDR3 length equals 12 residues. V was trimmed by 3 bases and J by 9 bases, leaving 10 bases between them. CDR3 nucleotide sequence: TGTGCCAGCAGTGACCGGGACCGGACGCAGTATTTT. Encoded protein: CASSDRDRTQYF.